The clone carrying this T cell receptor (beta chain) was picked up a small number of times. The source material, RNA transcripts, was used to amplify TCR beta CDR3 regions. With the HTBI primer set, the TCR CDR3 went through a first round of RT-PCR. Via MiXCR, TCRdb re-called the multiplex PCR reads, giving one row per CDR3 protein. The sample carries about 770,000 distinct CDR3 sequences, approximately 18% recorded once. This sample stems from a study of T cells in Graves' hyperthyroidism and ophthalmopathy. The CDR3 loop spans 17 amino acids. From germline, CDR1 is GTSNPN and CDR2 SVGIG (reference sequence). The V gene end was trimmed by 3 bases and the J gene end by 3 bases; junction bases not matched to a gene: 10. Diagnosing involved the use of clinical symptoms, serum thyroxine and TRAb, thyroid ultrasound and orbital computed tomography.

Sequencing was performed on blood. The chain combines TRBV30 with TRBJ1-4, with TRBD1 identical over 10 bases. This TCR derives from a woman aged 50 to 60 with Graves' hyperthyroidism that later progressed to Graves' ophthalmopathy. The CDR3 DNA reads TGTGCCTGGAGCCCATGGACAGGGGGTGTAGCTAATGAAAAACTGTTTTTT. Translated, it gives CAWSPWTGGVANEKLFF.